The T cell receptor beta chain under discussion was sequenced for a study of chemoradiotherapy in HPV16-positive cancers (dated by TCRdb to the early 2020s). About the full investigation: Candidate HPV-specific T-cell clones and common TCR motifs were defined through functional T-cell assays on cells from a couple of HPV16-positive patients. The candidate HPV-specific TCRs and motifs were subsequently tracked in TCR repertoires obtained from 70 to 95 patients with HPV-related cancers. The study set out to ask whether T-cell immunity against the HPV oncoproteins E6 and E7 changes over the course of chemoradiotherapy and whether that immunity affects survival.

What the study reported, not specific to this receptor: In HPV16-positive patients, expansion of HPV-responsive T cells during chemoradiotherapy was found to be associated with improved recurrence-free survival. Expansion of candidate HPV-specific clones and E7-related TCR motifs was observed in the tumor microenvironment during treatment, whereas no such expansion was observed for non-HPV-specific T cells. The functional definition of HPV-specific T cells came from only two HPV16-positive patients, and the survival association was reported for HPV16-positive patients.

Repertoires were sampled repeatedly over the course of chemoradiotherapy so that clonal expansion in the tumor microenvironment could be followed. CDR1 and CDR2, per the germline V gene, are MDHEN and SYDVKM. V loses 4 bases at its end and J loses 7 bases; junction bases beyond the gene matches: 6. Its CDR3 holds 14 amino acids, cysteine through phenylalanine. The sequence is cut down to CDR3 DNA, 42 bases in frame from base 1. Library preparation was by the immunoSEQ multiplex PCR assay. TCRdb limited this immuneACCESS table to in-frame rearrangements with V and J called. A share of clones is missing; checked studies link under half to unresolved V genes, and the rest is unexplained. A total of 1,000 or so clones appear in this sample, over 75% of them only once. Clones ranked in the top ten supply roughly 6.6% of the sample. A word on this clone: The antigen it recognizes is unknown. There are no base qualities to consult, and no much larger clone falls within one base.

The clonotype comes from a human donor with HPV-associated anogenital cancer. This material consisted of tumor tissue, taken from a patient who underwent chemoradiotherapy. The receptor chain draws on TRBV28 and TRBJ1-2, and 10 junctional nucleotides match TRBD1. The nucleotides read TGTGCCAGCAGTTCGGGACAGGGGAGGTTTGGCTACACCTTC. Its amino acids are CASSSGQGRFGYTF.